This TCR beta chain stems from a study of prognosis after radiotherapy for stage I lung cancer. Study details: Patients with newly diagnosed primary stage I lung tumors numbered more than twelve, with roughly five others having oligometastatic NSCLC after surgical resection of the primary tumor. Concurrent therapy with stereotactic body radiotherapy was given to no patient.

The germline V gene has CDR1 MRHNA and CDR2 SNTAGT. The CDR3 has 14 amino acids. With 3 bases removed from V and 2 bases from J, the gap between germline ends came to 10 bases. Overall study results and limits: Patients who went on to get distant metastases had lower Shannon entropy after stereotactic body radiation therapy.

The study amplified the TCR beta CDR3 region from genomic DNA. This amplification was carried out by two rounds of multiplex PCR. Amplification in first-round PCR relied on primers specific to each TRBV and TRBJ gene. With universal primers, the second PCR round was performed. From the multiplex PCR reads, TCRdb called clonotypes with MiXCR, one entry per CDR3 protein. The sample yields 11,000 to 15,000 distinct CDR3 sequences, roughly a third seen once. This clonotype appeared many times. What it recognizes is unknown. This clonotype originated in a donor aged 50 or older with non-small cell lung cancer. J is TRBJ2-5 and V is TRBV6-4, with D possibly called TRBD1 or TRBD2 (5 bases each). The material was PBMCs, obtained before or after stereotactic body radiation therapy (not recorded which). The chain's CDR3 is CASSEGPEQETQYF. The CDR3, as DNA: TGTGCCAGCAGTGAGGGACCAGAACAAGAGACCCAGTACTTC.